The 17 T cell receptor beta chains in this list originate from one sample, sequenced in a study of lymphopenia after photon versus proton radiotherapy (dated by TCRdb to about 2019). The library was built by means of the immunoSEQ multiplex PCR assay. Imported from immuneACCESS, the table was reduced by TCRdb to in-frame sequences with V and J called. These copies leave out some clones; in studies compared against another copy, an unresolved V gene accounts for under half, and the cause of the remainder is not known. The sample table holds about 30,000 clones, of which approximately 95% were seen once. The ten largest clones take up roughly 0.78% of the sample. The sample here was peripheral blood, taken from a patient treated with photon-based radiotherapy. The receptors derive from a woman in her forties or fifties with cholangiocarcinoma.

This chain connects TRBV10-1 to TRBJ2-1; 8 nucleotides match TRBD1. Germline V gives CDR1 WNHNN, CDR2 SYGVQD (reference sequence). Trimming took 7 bases from V and 6 from J; bases not matched to a gene: 8. This CDR3 spans 14 amino acids. CDR3 bases: TGCGCCAGCAATGGACAGGGCTTGGGCAATGAGCAGTTCTTC. It translates to CASNGQGLGNEQFF.

The V and J genes are TRBV30 and TRBJ1-2; a weak D match, TRBD1 (5 bases). CDR1 GTSNPN and CDR2 SVGIG come from the germline V gene (reference sequence). This CDR3 region has 13 residues. V lost 3 bases and J lost 4, with 12 bases in between. The CDR3 DNA is TGTGCCTGGAGCACCCGGGGACCCTATGGCTACACCTTC. Protein product: CAWSTRGPYGYTF.

The chain joins TRBV7-2 to TRBJ2-7; D is unclear. Germline CDR1 SGHTA, CDR2 FQGNSA. This CDR3 region has 13 residues. The V and J ends lost 1 base and 2 bases respectively, with 6 bases between them. The CDR3 protein is CASSLDGPYEQYF. The CDR3, as DNA: TGTGCCAGCAGCTTAGACGGTCCCTACGAGCAGTACTTC.

The J gene is TRBJ2-7, the V gene TRBV29-1; 8 bases agree with TRBD1. Germline V gene lookup returns CDR1 SQVTM and CDR2 ANQGSEA. Trimming removed 7 bases from V and 1 base from J; junction bases left unmatched: 3. This CDR3 comprises 12 residues. CDR3 bases: TGCAGCGGGGGACAGGAGTCCTACGAGCAGTACTTC. Translation: CSGGQESYEQYF.

The chain has TRBV13 and TRBJ2-3, with D tentatively TRBD2 (5 bases). The germline CDR1 and CDR2 sequences are PRHDT and FYEKMQ (reference sequence). The ends were cut back, 0 bases at V and 4 bases at J, with 14 bases in the middle. This CDR3 contains 16 residues. CDR3 loop: CASSLGTSRGADTQYF. In nucleotides, the CDR3 is TGTGCCAGCAGCTTAGGTACTAGTCGGGGAGCAGATACGCAGTATTTT.

V gene TRBV4-3 combines with J gene TRBJ1-4; D is uncertain. V lost 0 bases and J 8 bases, leaving 19 bases between the germline ends. Germline CDR1 and CDR2: LGHNA and YSLEER. The CDR3 sequence is 17 residues long. CDR3 sequence: CASSQDPGDDPGEKLFF. The CDR3 DNA follows: TGCGCCAGCAGCCAAGATCCGGGTGATGACCCGGGGGAAAAACTGTTTTTT.

The V gene is TRBV28, the J gene TRBJ1-6; 7 positions match TRBD1. Looked up from germline, CDR1 is MDHEN and CDR2 is SYDVKM. This CDR3 has 14 residues. After removal of 3 bases from V and 9 bases from J, the junction contained 5 bases not matched to a gene. The CDR3, as DNA: TGTGCCAGCAGTTTCAGGGGGGCGCTTTCACCCCTCCACTTT. Encoded protein: CASSFRGALSPLHF. The full variable domain, in which reference TRBV28 and TRBJ1-6 provide the parts outside the CDR3, is DVKVTQSSRYLVKRTGEKVFLECVQDMDHENMFWYRQDPGLGLRLIYFSYDVKMKEKGDIPEGYSVSREKKERFSLILESASTNQTSMYLCASSFRGALSPLHFGNGTRLTVT.

The chain has TRBV7-9 and TRBJ1-2, with a weak D call TRBD1 (5 bases). With 1 base removed from V and 2 bases from J, the gap between germline ends came to 5 bases. The CDR3 covers 13 residues. Germline loops: CDR1 SEHNR, CDR2 FQNEAQ (reference sequence). The CDR3 protein is CASSLGQNYGYTF. CDR3 DNA: TGTGCCAGCAGCTTAGGACAGAACTATGGCTACACCTTC.

The V and J genes are TRBV4-1 and TRBJ1-5; D ambiguous. The germline V and J ends were trimmed by 0 bases and 6 bases, with 12 bases remaining between them. In germline, CDR1 is MGHRA, CDR2 YSYEKL. The CDR3 is 15 amino acids. The CDR3 loop is CASSQDRGFPQPQHF. DNA for the CDR3: TGCGCCAGCAGCCAAGATCGAGGGTTTCCTCAGCCCCAGCATTTT.

The gene calls are TRBV11-3 and TRBJ2-1; 8 bases are shared with TRBD1. V was clipped by 5 bases and J by 7 bases; unmatched bases: 10. CDR3 length equals 15 residues. Germline lookup yields CDR1 SGHNT and CDR2 YENEEA. The chain's CDR3 is CASSLDRVEWNEQFF. Written as DNA, the CDR3 is TGTGCCAGCAGCCTGGACAGGGTGGAGTGGAATGAGCAGTTCTTC.

This clone turned up a few times. The chain recombines TRBV11-2 with TRBJ1-1; D not resolved. V was clipped by 6 bases and J by 0 bases, with 11 bases between them. This CDR3 region has 14 residues. Germline lookup yields CDR1 SGHAT and CDR2 FQNNGV. CDR3 bases: TGTGCCAGCAGGCCCAGCAGGTTGAACACTGAAGCTTTCTTT. Translating it yields CASRPSRLNTEAFF. Looking up the rest from reference TRBV11-2 and TRBJ1-1 gives the full variable domain: EAGVAQSPRYKIIEKRQSVAFWCNPISGHATLYWYQQILGQGPKLLIQFQNNGVVDDSQLPKDRFSAERLKGVDSTLKIQPAKLEDSAVYLCASRPSRLNTEAFFGQGTRLTVV.

This chain uses TRBV19 with TRBJ2-2, with TRBD1 matching over 7 bases. After removal of 6 bases from V and 1 base from J, the junction contained 5 bases not matched to a gene. Germline values: CDR1 LNHDA, CDR2 SQIVND (reference sequence). The CDR3 length is 15 residues. The CDR3 DNA reads TGTGCCAGTAGCCCAGGGGGAAAGAACACCGGGGAGCTGTTTTTT. This gives the protein CASSPGGKNTGELFF.

The CDR3, as DNA: TGTGCCATCAGTGAAACAGGGGGGAACACTGAAGCTTTCTTT. It is translated as CAISETGGNTEAFF. The chain carries TRBV10-3 and TRBJ1-1, with TRBD1 identical over 8 bases. CDR1 is ENHRY, CDR2 SYGVKD, per germline. V shed 3 bases and J 1 base; nucleotides not matched to a gene: 1. The CDR3 length is 14 residues.

The V and J genes are TRBV30 and TRBJ1-2; TRBD1 might be the D (5 bases). The V gene's germline CDR1 is GTSNPN and CDR2 SVGIG (reference sequence). The V end lost 2 bases, the J end lost 8 bases, and 15 bases lay between the germline ends. This CDR3 comprises 13 residues. The CDR3 sequence: CAWSQEGLSGYTF. DNA of the CDR3: TGTGCCTGGAGTCAGGAGGGGCTTAGCGGCTACACCTTC.

The gene calls are TRBV6-5 and TRBJ2-1; D is ambiguous. Germline assignment: CDR1 MNHEY and CDR2 SVGAGI. The CDR3 runs 14 residues. V was shortened by 3 bases and J by 7 bases, with 13 bases between the two germline ends. The CDR3 DNA follows: TGTGCCAGCAGTTATACGGGCCCGTGGAATGAGCAGTTCTTC. Amino acid sequence: CASSYTGPWNEQFF.

J is TRBJ1-1 and V is TRBV11-3, with D unclear. With 1 base removed from V and 1 base from J, the gap between germline ends came to 7 bases. Germline V gives CDR1 SGHNT, CDR2 YENEEA. This CDR3 has 14 residues. CDR3 region: CASSLGGRNTEAFF. In nucleotides, the CDR3 is TGTGCCAGCAGCTTAGGAGGGCGGAACACTGAAGCTTTCTTT.

This sequence joins TRBV23-1 and TRBJ1-5, with D uncertain. TRBV23-1 is placed among ORFs of uncertain function. Trimming pared 1 base from V and 0 bases from J, leaving 16 bases between. The CDR3 spans 18 residues. The CDR3 loop reads CASSQWAGVIDSNQPQHF. CDR3 sequence (DNA): TGCGCCAGCAGTCAATGGGCAGGAGTGATTGATAGCAATCAGCCCCAGCATTTT.